This TCR beta chain was identified in a study of T-cell reconstitution after alpha-beta-depleted transplantation in children. This clonotype was counted a few times. This CDR3 is built from 16 residues. Germline-derived CDR1 and CDR2 are SGHRS and YFSETQ. The germline V and J ends were trimmed by 3 bases and 7 bases, with 20 bases remaining between them. This sample's TCRbeta library carried unique molecular identifier barcodes. Using its own MiXCR run on the PCR reads, TCRdb lists one record per CDR3 protein. The profile shows roughly 590,000 distinct CDR3 sequences, around 16% of them singletons. This sequence joins TRBV5-1 and TRBJ2-1, with TRBD2 as a possible D gene (6 bases). This TCR was recovered from a human donor who donated a stem cell graft to a child with acute myeloid leukemia. The source was PBMCs from the stem cell graft donor, collected from the stem cell graft. CDR3 DNA sequence: TGCGCCAGCAGCTCGGGACCGGGCCCCGGGAGTAATGAGCAGTTCTTC. This gives the protein CASSSGPGPGSNEQFF.